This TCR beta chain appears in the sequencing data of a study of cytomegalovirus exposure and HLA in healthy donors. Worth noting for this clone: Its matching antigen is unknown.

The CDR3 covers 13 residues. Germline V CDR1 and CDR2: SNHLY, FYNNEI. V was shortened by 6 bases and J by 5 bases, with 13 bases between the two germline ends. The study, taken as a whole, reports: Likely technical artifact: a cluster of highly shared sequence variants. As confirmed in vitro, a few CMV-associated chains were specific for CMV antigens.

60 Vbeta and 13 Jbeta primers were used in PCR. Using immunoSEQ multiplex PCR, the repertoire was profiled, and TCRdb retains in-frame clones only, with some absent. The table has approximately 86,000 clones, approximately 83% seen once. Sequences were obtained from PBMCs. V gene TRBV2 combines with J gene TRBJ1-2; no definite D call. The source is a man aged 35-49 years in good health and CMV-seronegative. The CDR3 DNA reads TGTGCCAGCAGGGACTATTATTTTTATGGCTACACCTTC. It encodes CASRDYYFYGYTF.